Each of the 4 T cell receptor beta chains below was sequenced from the same sample in a study of blood T cells in healthy people across ages. With a J-beta primer mix and a sample-barcoded 5' primer, a second PCR ran about 7 to 12 cycles. Using its own MiXCR run on the 5' RACE reads, TCRdb lists one record per CDR3 protein. Of around 2 million distinct CDR3 sequences in the sample, about 39% were seen once. Sequencing was carried out using blood. These receptors originate from a human donor in good health.

V gene TRBV6-2 or TRBV6-3 combines with J gene TRBJ2-6; a weak D match, TRBD2 (5 bases). CDR3 length: 15 amino acids. Trimming pared 5 bases from V and 0 bases from J, leaving 8 bases between. The V gene's germline CDR1 is MNHEY and CDR2 SVGEGT. CDR3 sequence (DNA): TGTGCCAGCAGTATGGCGGGCTCTGGGGCCAACGTCCTGACTTTC. This translates into CASSMAGSGANVLTF.

This rearrangement joins TRBV28 to TRBJ1-5; 7 nucleotides line up with TRBD1. V dropped 7 bases and J dropped 1; count of bases not matched to a gene: 7. CDR3 length: 15 residues. Germline assignment: CDR1 MDHEN and CDR2 SYDVKM. CDR3 in DNA: TGTGCCAGCAACCTAGGGGGCGGGAGCAATCAGCCCCAGCATTTT. Translating it yields CASNLGGGSNQPQHF. Looking up the rest from reference TRBV28 and TRBJ1-5 gives the full variable domain: DVKVTQSSRYLVKRTGEKVFLECVQDMDHENMFWYRQDPGLGLRLIYFSYDVKMKEKGDIPEGYSVSREKKERFSLILESASTNQTSMYLCASNLGGGSNQPQHFGDGTRLSIL.

The CDR3 region is CASSQDHRGLGVDTQYF. For the CDR3, the DNA is TGTGCCAGCAGCCAAGATCATCGGGGTCTAGGTGTAGATACGCAGTATTTT. The gene calls are TRBV4-2 and TRBJ2-3; D is perhaps TRBD2 (5 bases). There are 17 residues in the CDR3. Germline-derived CDR1 and CDR2 are LGHNA and YNFKEQ. V was trimmed by 0 bases and J by 5 bases, leaving 18 bases between them.

This rearrangement joins TRBV12-3 or TRBV12-4 to TRBJ2-5; perhaps D is TRBD1 or TRBD2 (5 bases each). The CDR3 runs 15 residues. The ends were cut back, 6 bases at V and 5 bases at J, with 19 bases in the middle. Written as DNA, the CDR3 is TGTGCCAGCAGAAGAAGAGGAATCCGGGGCGAGACCCAGTACTTC. The encoded protein is CASRRRGIRGETQYF.